This T cell receptor (beta chain) was profiled in a study of Ad26.COV2.S vaccination and SARS-CoV-2 variants. This CDR3 region has 14 residues. Per the germline V gene, CDR1 is SQVTM and CDR2 is ANQGSEA. V lost 7 bases and J lost 4, with 19 bases in between. Treatment reported: 15 to 20 received Ad26.COV2.S at low or high dose, single or two shots; several received placebo; per-sample allocation not given. Repertoires come from day 63 after the first vaccine or placebo injection. Data came from immunoSEQ multiplex PCR; TCRdb stores just in-frame clones and leaves some out. This table has 250,000 to 300,000 clones, about 90% appearing once.

The chain recombines TRBV29-1 with TRBJ2-5; maybe TRBD1 (6 bases). This clonotype was sampled from a person aged 18-60 years who received the Ad26.COV2.S COVID-19 vaccine or a placebo. The sample in question was peripheral blood, obtained in a trial of Ad26.COV2.S vaccine versus placebo. The CDR3 reads CSDSQGMRGETQYF. In nucleotides, the CDR3 is TGCAGCGACAGCCAGGGGATGAGGGGAGAGACCCAGTACTTC.